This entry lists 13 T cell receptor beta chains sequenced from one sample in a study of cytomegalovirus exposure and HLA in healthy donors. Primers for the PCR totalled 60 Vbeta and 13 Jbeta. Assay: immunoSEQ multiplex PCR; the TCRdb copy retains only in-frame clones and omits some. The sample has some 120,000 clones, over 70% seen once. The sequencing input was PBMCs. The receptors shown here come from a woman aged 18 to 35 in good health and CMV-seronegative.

This CDR3 is CASSPTSYEQYF. The CDR3 bases are TGTGCCAGCAGCCCCACAAGCTACGAGCAGTACTTC. The gene calls are TRBV6-5 and TRBJ2-7; D uncertain. Germline-derived CDR1 and CDR2 are MNHEY and SVGAGI. V shed 6 bases and J shed 3 bases, with 9 bases lying between them. The length of the CDR3 is 12 residues.

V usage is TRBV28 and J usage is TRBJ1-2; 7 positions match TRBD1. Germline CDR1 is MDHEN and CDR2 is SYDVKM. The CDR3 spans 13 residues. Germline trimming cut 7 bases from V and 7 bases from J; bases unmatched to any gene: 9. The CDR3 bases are TGTGCCAGCACTTGGGACAGCACCTCTGGCTACACCTTC. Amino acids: CASTWDSTSGYTF.

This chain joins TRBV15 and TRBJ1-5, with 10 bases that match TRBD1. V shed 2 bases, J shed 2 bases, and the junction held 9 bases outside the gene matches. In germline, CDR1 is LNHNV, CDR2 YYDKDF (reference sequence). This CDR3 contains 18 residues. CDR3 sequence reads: CATSRPGQGRLGNQPQHF. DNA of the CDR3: TGTGCCACCAGCAGACCGGGACAGGGGCGGTTGGGCAATCAGCCCCAGCATTTT.

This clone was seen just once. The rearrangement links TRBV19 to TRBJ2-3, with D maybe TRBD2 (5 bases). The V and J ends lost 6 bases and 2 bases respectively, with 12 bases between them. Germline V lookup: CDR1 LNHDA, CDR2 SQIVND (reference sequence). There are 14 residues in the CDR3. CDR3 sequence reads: CASRSRRDTDTQYF. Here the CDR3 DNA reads TGTGCCAGTAGGTCCCGACGGGACACAGATACGCAGTATTTT.

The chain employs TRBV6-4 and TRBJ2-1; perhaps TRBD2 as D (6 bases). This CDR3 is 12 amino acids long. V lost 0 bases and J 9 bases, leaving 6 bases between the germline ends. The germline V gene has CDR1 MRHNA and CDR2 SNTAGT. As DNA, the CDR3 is TGTGCCAGCAGTGACTCCGGGGGTGAGCAGTTCTTC. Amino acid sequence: CASSDSGGEQFF.

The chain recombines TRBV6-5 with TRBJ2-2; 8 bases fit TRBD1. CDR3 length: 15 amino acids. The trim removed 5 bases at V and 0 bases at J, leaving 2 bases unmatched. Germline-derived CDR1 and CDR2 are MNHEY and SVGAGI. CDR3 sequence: CASSRQGPNTGELFF. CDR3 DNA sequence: TGTGCCAGCAGTCGACAGGGGCCGAACACCGGGGAGCTGTTTTTT.

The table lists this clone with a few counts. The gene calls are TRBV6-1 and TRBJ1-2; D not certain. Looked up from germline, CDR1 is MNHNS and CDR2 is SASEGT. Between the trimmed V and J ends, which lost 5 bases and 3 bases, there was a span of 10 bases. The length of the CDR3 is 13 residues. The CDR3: CASSTLRHYGYTF. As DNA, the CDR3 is TGTGCCAGCAGTACACTCAGGCACTATGGCTACACCTTC.

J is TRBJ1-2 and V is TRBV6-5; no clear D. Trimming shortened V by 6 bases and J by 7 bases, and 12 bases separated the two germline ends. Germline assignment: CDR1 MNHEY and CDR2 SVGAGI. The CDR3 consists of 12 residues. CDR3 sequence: CASSRAGVGYTF. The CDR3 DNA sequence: TGTGCCAGCAGCCGTGCGGGAGTTGGCTACACCTTC.

The CDR3 region is CARSVPGTGECYGYTF. The DNA of the CDR3 is TGTGCCAGAAGCGTTCCCGGGACAGGGGAATGTTACGGCTACACCTTC. V usage is TRBV5-3 and J usage is TRBJ1-2; 10 nucleotides line up with TRBD1. TRBV5-3 is flagged as an ORF with uncertain function. This CDR3 is built from 16 residues. Trimming removed 4 bases from V and 8 bases from J; junction bases left unmatched: 14.

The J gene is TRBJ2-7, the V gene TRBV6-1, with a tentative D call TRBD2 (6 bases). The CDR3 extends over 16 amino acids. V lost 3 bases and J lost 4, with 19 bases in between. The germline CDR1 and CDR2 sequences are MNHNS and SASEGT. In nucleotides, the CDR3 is TGTGCCAGCAGTGATGCCCGAGGGAAGGGGAGGTACGAGCAGTACTTC. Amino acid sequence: CASSDARGKGRYEQYF.

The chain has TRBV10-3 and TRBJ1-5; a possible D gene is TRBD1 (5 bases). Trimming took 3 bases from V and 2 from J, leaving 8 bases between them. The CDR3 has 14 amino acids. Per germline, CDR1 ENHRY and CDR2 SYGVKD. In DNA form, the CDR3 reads TGTGCCATCAGTGACAGGGTTGGCAATCAGCCCCAGCATTTT. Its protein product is CAISDRVGNQPQHF.

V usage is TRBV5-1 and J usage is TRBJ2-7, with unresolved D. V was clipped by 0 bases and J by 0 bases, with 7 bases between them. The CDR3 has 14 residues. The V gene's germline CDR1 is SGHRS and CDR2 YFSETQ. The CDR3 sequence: CASSLGKSSYEQYF. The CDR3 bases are TGCGCCAGCAGCTTGGGCAAGAGCTCCTACGAGCAGTACTTC. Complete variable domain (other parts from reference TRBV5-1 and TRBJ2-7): KAGVTQTPRYLIKTRGQQVTLSCSPISGHRSVSWYQQTPGQGLQFLFEYFSETQRNKGNFPGRFSGRQFSNSRSEMNVSTLELGDSALYLCASSLGKSSYEQYFGPGTRLTVT.

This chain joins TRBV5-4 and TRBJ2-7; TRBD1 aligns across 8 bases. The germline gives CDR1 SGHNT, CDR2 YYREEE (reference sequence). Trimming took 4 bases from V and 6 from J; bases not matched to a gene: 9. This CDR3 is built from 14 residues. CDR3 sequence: CASSPIQGVAEQYF. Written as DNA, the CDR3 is TGTGCCAGCAGCCCGATACAGGGGGTTGCCGAGCAGTACTTC.